This is a list of T cell receptor beta chains from one sample in a study of Ad26.COV2.S vaccination and SARS-CoV-2 variants. Data came from immunoSEQ multiplex PCR; TCRdb stores just in-frame clones and leaves some out. The data hold about 350,000 clones, with roughly 91% observed a single time. Sequenced material: peripheral blood, taken in a trial of Ad26.COV2.S vaccine versus placebo. All receptors derive from a person between 18 and 60 years old who received the Ad26.COV2.S COVID-19 vaccine or a placebo. Both conserved end residues are part of each CDR3. D genes are given only for firm matches. A row's size may be missing; if present it is once, few, many or a size class.

D,V,length,J,size,CDR3,DNA
TRBD1,TRBV2,14,TRBJ2-7,NA,CASRPGTGTYEQYF,TGTGCCAGCAGACCCGGGACAGGGACCTACGAGCAGTACTTC
NA,TRBV7-9,11,TRBJ2-5,NA,CASSREETQYF,TGTGCCAGCAGCCGAGAAGAGACCCAGTACTTC
TRBD1,TRBV18,14,TRBJ1-1,NA,CASSPRQGRTEAFF,TGTGCCAGCTCACCACGACAGGGGAGGACTGAAGCTTTCTTT
TRBD1,TRBV9,17,TRBJ2-7,NA,CASSVATGTGGPYEQYF,TGTGCCAGCAGCGTAGCTACGGGGACAGGGGGCCCCTACGAGCAGTACTTC
TRBD1,TRBV6-5,15,TRBJ2-2,NA,CASSKTITGAGELFF,TGTGCCAGCAGCAAAACTATCACAGGGGCCGGGGAGCTGTTTTTT
TRBD1,TRBV28,17,TRBJ2-7,NA,CASRSPTGTGTTYEQYF,TGTGCCAGCAGGTCGCCCACCGGGACAGGGACCACCTACGAGCAGTACTTC
TRBD1,TRBV28,17,TRBJ1-4,NA,CASRSRGRFGVDEKLFF,TGTGCCAGCAGGTCCAGGGGGCGGTTTGGAGTCGATGAAAAACTGTTTTTT
NA,TRBV4-2,14,TRBJ1-2,NA,CASSQDITVYGYTF,TGTGCCAGCAGCCAAGATATCACAGTCTATGGCTACACCTTC
TRBD1,TRBV6-6,16,TRBJ2-3,NA,CASSLTGQGRSHTQYF,TGTGCCAGCAGCCTCACCGGACAGGGCAGATCACATACGCAGTATTTT
TRBD2,TRBV5-1,15,TRBJ2-3,once,CASSRTSGGFYTQYF,TGCGCCAGCAGTCGGACTAGCGGGGGGTTTTATACGCAGTATTTT
NA,TRBV5-5,15,TRBJ1-5,NA,CASSFSGDQRQPQHF,TGTGCCAGCAGCTTCTCAGGGGACCAGAGACAGCCCCAGCATTTT
NA,TRBV9,13,TRBJ1-1,NA,CASSVGAATEAFF,TGTGCCAGCAGCGTAGGAGCGGCCACTGAAGCTTTCTTT
TRBD1,TRBV7-9,16,TRBJ2-2,NA,CASSPPGQGSTGELFF,TGTGCCAGCAGCCCCCCCGGACAGGGGAGCACCGGGGAGCTGTTTTTT
TRBD1,TRBV5-1,16,TRBJ2-5,NA,CASSLAGTGWMETQYF,TGCGCCAGCAGCCTAGCCGGGACAGGGTGGATGGAGACCCAGTACTTC
NA,TRBV5-5,13,TRBJ2-6,NA,CASSPRTQNVLTF,TGTGCCAGCAGCCCCCGGACCCAAAACGTCCTGACTTTC
NA,TRBV6-6,15,TRBJ1-3,NA,CASSTPGASGNTIYF,TGTGCCAGCAGTACCCCAGGGGCCTCTGGAAACACCATATATTTT
NA,TRBV5-1,17,TRBJ1-2,NA,CASSFHRVTQANYGYTF,TGCGCCAGCAGCTTCCACCGGGTCACTCAAGCTAACTATGGCTACACCTTC
NA,TRBV15,16,TRBJ2-3,NA,CATSRGRGANTDTQYF,TGTGCCACCAGCAGAGGCCGGGGGGCCAACACAGATACGCAGTATTTT
NA,TRBV19,14,TRBJ2-1,NA,CASSLRVGTNEQFF,TGTGCCAGTAGTCTCCGCGTCGGGACGAATGAGCAGTTCTTC
NA,TRBV5-5,14,TRBJ1-2,NA,CASSLDLANYGYTF,TGTGCCAGCAGCTTAGACTTAGCAAACTATGGCTACACCTTC
TRBD1,TRBV15,15,TRBJ1-1,NA,CATSQRTGANTEAFF,TGTGCCACCAGCCAGCGGACAGGGGCGAACACTGAAGCTTTCTTT
NA,TRBV19,15,TRBJ2-2,NA,CASSIAYGGPGELFF,TGTGCCAGTAGTATAGCTTACGGGGGCCCCGGGGAGCTGTTTTTT
TRBD2,TRBV27,13,TRBJ2-1,NA,CASSLGRDDEQFF,TGTGCCAGCAGTTTAGGGAGGGACGATGAGCAGTTCTTC
TRBD1,TRBV9,15,TRBJ2-3,once,CASSVEGQGVDTQYF,TGTGCCAGCAGCGTAGAGGGGCAGGGGGTAGATACGCAGTATTTT
TRBD2,TRBV18,15,TRBJ2-3,NA,CASSPGLADTDTQYF,TGTGCCAGCTCACCGGGACTAGCGGACACAGATACGCAGTATTTT
TRBD1,TRBV29-1,12,TRBJ1-2,NA,CSVQGAGYGYTF,TGCAGCGTACAGGGGGCAGGTTATGGCTACACCTTC
TRBD1,TRBV27,12,TRBJ1-1,NA,CASQGVATEAFF,TGTGCCAGCCAGGGGGTTGCCACTGAAGCTTTCTTT
NA,TRBV5-1,19,TRBJ2-7,NA,CASSWGARVTHKSSYEQYF,TGCGCCAGCAGCTGGGGGGCCAGGGTCACTCATAAGAGCTCCTACGAGCAGTACTTC
NA,TRBV5-1,16,TRBJ2-3,few,CASSAGLGPPKDTQYF,TGCGCCAGCAGCGCTGGGCTGGGCCCTCCCAAAGATACGCAGTATTTT
TRBD2,TRBV3-1/TRBV3-2,15,TRBJ2-3,NA,CASSQGPGGGDTQYF,TGTGCCAGCAGCCAAGGTCCCGGGGGAGGGGATACGCAGTATTTT
NA,TRBV5-5,13,TRBJ2-7,NA,CASSYGDSYEQYF,TGTGCCAGCAGCTACGGAGACTCTTACGAGCAGTACTTC
TRBD2,TRBV24-1,16,TRBJ2-1,NA,CATRGGGPPPYNEQFF,TGTGCCACCAGAGGCGGGGGGCCGCCCCCCTACAATGAGCAGTTCTTC